This is a list of T cell receptor beta chains from one sample in a study of Ad26.COV2.S vaccination and SARS-CoV-2 variants. Generated by immunoSEQ multiplex PCR, the TCRdb table keeps only in-frame clones and is missing some. The table includes 380,000 or so clones, roughly 90% detected once. Specimen: peripheral blood, collected in a trial of Ad26.COV2.S vaccine versus placebo. Receptors originate from a person between 18 and 65 years old who received the Ad26.COV2.S COVID-19 vaccine or a placebo. Each CDR3 is given with its conserved first and last residue. Each record gives: V gene, J gene, CDR3 length, CDR3 protein.

TRBV6-6	TRBJ1-5	14	CASSIEYISQPQHF
TRBV19	TRBJ1-5	15	CASSIEKGSNQPQHF
TRBV7-3	TRBJ2-2	14	CASSPQMNTAELFF
TRBV10-3	TRBJ1-1	15	CAISPRVHRNTEAFF
TRBV6-5	TRBJ1-2	14	CASSYGSGGRGYTF
TRBV29-1	TRBJ2-2	14	CSVVHGTGHGELFF
TRBV11-2	TRBJ2-7	14	CASSSLGEAYEQYF
TRBV11-1	TRBJ2-5	14	CASSSETHQETQYF
TRBV5-1	TRBJ2-7	15	CASSLVGGQGDEQYF
TRBV9	TRBJ2-5	16	CASSVESDRGGETQYF
TRBV4-1	TRBJ1-1	15	CASSQRTGLNTEAFF
TRBV7-9	TRBJ2-1	11	CASSLEGKQFF
TRBV3-1/TRBV3-2	TRBJ1-2	12	CASSLTGFGYTF
TRBV4-1	TRBJ2-1	16	CASSQERQGAYNEQFF
TRBV24-1	TRBJ2-1	16	CATSGQGPDDYNEQFF
TRBV6-6	TRBJ2-7	13	CASQEDPRYEQYF
TRBV7-6	TRBJ2-5	19	CASSLAGGQGTGMGATQYF
TRBV6-1	TRBJ1-1	13	CASSEGRNTEAFF
TRBV4-1	TRBJ2-7	17	CASSQDHEERLPYEQYF
TRBV5-4	TRBJ2-2	14	CASNKGAKTGELFF
TRBV6-5	TRBJ2-2	15	CASSYPGGITGELFF
TRBV29-1	TRBJ2-7	14	CSVGGGQNSYEQYF